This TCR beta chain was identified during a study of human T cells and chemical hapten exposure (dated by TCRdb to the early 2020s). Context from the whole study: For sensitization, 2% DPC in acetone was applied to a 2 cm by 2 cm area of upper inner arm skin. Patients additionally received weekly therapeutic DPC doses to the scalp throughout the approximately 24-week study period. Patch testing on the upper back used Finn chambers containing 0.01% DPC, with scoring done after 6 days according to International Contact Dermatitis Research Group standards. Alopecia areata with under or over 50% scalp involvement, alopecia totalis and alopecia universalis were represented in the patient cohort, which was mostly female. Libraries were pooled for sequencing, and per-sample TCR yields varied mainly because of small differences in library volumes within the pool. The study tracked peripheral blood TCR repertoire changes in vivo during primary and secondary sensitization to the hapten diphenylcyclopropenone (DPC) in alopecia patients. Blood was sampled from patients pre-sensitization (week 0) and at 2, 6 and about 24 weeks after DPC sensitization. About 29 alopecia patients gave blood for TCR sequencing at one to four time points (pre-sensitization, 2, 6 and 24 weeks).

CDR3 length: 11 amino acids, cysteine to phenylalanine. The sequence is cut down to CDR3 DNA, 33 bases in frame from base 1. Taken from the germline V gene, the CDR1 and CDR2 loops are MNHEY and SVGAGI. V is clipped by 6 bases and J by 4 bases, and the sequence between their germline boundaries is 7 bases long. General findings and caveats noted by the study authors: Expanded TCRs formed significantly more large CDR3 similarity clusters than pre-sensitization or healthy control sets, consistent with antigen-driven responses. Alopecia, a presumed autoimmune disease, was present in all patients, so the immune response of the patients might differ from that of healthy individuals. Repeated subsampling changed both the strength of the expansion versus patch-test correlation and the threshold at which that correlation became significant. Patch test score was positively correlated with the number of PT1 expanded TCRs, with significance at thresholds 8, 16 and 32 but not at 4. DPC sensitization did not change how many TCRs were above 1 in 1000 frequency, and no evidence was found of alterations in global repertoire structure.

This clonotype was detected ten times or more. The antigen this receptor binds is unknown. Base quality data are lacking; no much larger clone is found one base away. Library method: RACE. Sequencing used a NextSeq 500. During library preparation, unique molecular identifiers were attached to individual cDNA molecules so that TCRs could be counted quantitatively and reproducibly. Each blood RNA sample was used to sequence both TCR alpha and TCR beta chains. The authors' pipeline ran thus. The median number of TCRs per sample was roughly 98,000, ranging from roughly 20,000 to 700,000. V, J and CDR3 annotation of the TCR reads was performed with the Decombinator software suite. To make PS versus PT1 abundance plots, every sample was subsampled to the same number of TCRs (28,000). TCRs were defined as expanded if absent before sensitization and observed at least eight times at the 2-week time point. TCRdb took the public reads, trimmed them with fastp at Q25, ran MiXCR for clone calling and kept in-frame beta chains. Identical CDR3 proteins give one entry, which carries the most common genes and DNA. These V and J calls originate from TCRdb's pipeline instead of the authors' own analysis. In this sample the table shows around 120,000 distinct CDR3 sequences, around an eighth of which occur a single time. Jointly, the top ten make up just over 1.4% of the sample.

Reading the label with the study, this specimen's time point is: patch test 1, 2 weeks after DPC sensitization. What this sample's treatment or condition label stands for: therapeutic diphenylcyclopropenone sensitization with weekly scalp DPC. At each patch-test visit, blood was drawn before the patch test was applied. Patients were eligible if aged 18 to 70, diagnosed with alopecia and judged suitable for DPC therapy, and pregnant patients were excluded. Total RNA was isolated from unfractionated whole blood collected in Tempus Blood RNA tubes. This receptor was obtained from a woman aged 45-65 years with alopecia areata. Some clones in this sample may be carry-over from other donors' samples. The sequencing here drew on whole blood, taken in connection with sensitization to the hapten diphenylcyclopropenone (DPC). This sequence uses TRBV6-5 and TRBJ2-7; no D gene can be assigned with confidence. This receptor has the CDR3 CASSRLYEQYF. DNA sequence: TGTGCCAGCAGCCGTCTTTACGAGCAGTACTTC.